Listed below are T cell receptor beta chains from one sample, sequenced in a study of T cells in Graves' hyperthyroidism and ophthalmopathy. TCRdb reanalysed the multiplex PCR reads using MiXCR and keeps one entry per CDR3 protein. Seen here are 190,000 or so distinct CDR3 sequences, 15% to 20% observed once, and the top ten hold roughly 44%. The sequenced material came from blood. The receptors derive from a man aged 40-49 years with Graves' hyperthyroidism. The CDR3 runs from the conserved cysteine through the conserved F or W. A D gene is named only where the DNA matches it firmly. For some rows the clone size is stated as once, few or many, or as a class when expanded; others skip it.

-,TRBJ2-4,TRBV6-1,-,CASMRGTTKNIQYF
few,TRBJ2-1,TRBV6-6,-,CASSYGSSNEQFF
many,TRBJ2-7,TRBV5-1,-,CASSPNGGGEQYF
many,TRBJ2-7,TRBV5-1,-,CASSLEPVLNEQYF
many,TRBJ1-1,TRBV10-3,-,CAISDFGTEAFF
many,TRBJ1-4,TRBV7-9,-,CASTTTATNEKLFF
many,TRBJ1-1,TRBV7-9,-,CASSFGGSTEAFF
once,TRBJ2-5,TRBV20-1,TRBD2,CSARGVARGGQETQYF
-,TRBJ1-2,TRBV18,-,CASSYTNGGANYGYTF
few,TRBJ1-2,TRBV20-1,-,CSAREMDSLRYGYTF
many,TRBJ2-2,TRBV20-1,-,CSAQRPGTSNTGELFF
many,TRBJ1-6,TRBV6-5,-,CASSYSQFTNSPLHF
many,TRBJ2-7,TRBV11-3,TRBD2,CASSSGTSGGTEQYF
few,TRBJ2-1,TRBV7-2,-,CASSFIGFVGNEQFF
many,TRBJ2-5,TRBV24-1,-,CATSDLTDQETQYF
-,TRBJ1-5,TRBV9,-,CASSVGPHSNQPQHF
many,TRBJ1-3,TRBV7-2,-,CASSFMGDLGNTIYF
many,TRBJ1-2,TRBV9,TRBD1,CASSEGDRTYGYTF
many,TRBJ1-5,TRBV28,TRBD1,CASSQTGGNQPQHF
-,TRBJ2-1,TRBV24-1,-,CATRPTQGSYNEQFF
-,TRBJ2-2,TRBV7-9,TRBD1,CASSSWTGDTGELFF
-,TRBJ2-1,TRBV6-5,-,CASSYSTGVSYNEQFF
many,TRBJ2-7,TRBV12-3/TRBV12-4,TRBD1,CASSWTGAYEQYF
-,TRBJ1-2,TRBV25-1,-,CASSRDRPEGYTF